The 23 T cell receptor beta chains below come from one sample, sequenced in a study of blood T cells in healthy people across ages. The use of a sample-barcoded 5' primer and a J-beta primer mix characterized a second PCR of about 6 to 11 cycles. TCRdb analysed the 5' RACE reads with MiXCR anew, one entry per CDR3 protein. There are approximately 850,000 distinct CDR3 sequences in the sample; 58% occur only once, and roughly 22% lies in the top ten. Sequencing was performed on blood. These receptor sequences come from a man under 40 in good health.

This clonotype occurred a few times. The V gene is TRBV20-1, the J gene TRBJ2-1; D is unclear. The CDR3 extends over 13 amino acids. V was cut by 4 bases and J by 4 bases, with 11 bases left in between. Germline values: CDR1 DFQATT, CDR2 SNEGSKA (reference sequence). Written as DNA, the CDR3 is TGCAGTGCTACAGGATATAGTTACAATGAGCAGTTCTTC. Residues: CSATGYSYNEQFF.

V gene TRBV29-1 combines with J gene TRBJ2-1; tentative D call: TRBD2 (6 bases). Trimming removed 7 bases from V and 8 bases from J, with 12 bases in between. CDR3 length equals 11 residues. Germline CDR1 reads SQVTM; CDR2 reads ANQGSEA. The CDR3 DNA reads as TGCAGCGGCCTTAGGAGGGATGAGCAGTTCTTC. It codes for CSGLRRDEQFF.

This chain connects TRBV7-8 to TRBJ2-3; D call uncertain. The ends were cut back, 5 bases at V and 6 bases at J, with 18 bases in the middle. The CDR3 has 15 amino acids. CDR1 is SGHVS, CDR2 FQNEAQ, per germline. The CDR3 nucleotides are TGTGCCAGCAGCCGACACGCCATTACCAAGGATACGCAGTATTTT. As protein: CASSRHAITKDTQYF.

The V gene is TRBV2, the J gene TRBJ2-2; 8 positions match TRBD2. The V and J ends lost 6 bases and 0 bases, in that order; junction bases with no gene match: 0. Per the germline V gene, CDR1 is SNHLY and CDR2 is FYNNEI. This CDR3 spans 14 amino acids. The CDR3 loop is CASRGLANTGELFF. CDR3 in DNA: TGTGCCAGCAGGGGACTAGCGAACACCGGGGAGCTGTTTTTT.

The CDR3 is CSALGQVVEKLFF. The CDR3 DNA follows: TGCAGTGCACTCGGACAGGTGGTTGAAAAACTGTTTTTT. The chain carries TRBV20-1 and TRBJ1-4; 7 nucleotides align to TRBD1. J was trimmed by 7 bases and V by 6 bases; bases with no gene match: 8. Germline assignment: CDR1 DFQATT and CDR2 SNEGSKA (reference sequence). The CDR3 spans 13 residues.

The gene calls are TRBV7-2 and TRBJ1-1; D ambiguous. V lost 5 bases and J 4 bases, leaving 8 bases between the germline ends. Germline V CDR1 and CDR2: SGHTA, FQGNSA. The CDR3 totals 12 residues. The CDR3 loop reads CASSPGITEAFF. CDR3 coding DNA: TGTGCCAGCAGCCCGGGTATCACTGAAGCTTTCTTT.

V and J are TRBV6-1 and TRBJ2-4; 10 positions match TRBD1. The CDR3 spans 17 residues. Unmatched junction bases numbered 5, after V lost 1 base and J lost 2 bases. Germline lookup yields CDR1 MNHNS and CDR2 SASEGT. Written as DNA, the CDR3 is TGTGCCAGCAGTGAAGGGGGGACAGGGGTATCCAAAAACATTCAGTACTTC. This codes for CASSEGGTGVSKNIQYF.

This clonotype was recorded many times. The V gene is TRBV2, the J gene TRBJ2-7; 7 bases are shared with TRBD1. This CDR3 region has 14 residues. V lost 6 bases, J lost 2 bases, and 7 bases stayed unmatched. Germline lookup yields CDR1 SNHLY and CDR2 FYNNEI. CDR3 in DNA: TGTGCCAGCAGGACGGGGACAGCCACCTACGAGCAGTACTTC. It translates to CASRTGTATYEQYF.

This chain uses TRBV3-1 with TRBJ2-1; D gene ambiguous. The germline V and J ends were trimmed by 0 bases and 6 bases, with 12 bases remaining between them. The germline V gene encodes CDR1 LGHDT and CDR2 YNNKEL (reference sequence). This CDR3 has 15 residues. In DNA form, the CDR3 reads TGTGCCAGCAGCCAAGACATCAGCCCATTCAATGAGCAGTTCTTC. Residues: CASSQDISPFNEQFF.

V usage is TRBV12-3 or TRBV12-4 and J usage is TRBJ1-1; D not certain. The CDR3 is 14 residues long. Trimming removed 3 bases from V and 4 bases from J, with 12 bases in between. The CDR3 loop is CASSFGVVGTEAFF. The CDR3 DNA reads TGTGCCAGCAGTTTTGGGGTCGTTGGCACTGAAGCTTTCTTT.

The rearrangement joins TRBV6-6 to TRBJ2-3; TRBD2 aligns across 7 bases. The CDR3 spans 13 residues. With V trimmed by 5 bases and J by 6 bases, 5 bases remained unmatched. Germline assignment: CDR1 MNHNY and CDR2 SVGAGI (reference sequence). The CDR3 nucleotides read TGTGCCAGCAGTCTCCAACTAGCGGATACGCAGTATTTT. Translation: CASSLQLADTQYF.

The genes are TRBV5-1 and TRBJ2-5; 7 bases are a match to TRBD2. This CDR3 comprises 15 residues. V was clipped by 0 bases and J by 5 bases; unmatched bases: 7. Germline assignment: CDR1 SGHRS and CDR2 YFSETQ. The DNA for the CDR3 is TGCGCCAGCAGCTTGGCTGGACTAGGAGAGGAGACCCAGTACTTC. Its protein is CASSLAGLGEETQYF. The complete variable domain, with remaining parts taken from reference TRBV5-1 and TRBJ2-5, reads KAGVTQTPRYLIKTRGQQVTLSCSPISGHRSVSWYQQTPGQGLQFLFEYFSETQRNKGNFPGRFSGRQFSNSRSEMNVSTLELGDSALYLCASSLAGLGEETQYFGPGTRLLVL.

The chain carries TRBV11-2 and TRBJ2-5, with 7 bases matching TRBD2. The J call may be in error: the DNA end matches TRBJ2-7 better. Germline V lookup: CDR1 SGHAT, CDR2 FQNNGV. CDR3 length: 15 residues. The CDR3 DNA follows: TGTGCCAGCAGCTTCGGTACTAGCGCCTACTACGAGCAGTACTTC. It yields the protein CASSFGTSAYYEQYF.

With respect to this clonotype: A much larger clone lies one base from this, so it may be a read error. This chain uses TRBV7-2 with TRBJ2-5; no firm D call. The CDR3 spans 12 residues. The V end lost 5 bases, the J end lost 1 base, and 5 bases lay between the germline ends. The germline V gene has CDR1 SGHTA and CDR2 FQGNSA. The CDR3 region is CASSARQETQYF. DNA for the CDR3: TGTGCCAGCAGCGCCCGCCAAGAGACCCAGTACTTC.

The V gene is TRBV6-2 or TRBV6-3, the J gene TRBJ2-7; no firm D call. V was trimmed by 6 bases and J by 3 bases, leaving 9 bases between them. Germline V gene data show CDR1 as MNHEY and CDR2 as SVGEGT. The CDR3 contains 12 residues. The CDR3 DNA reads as TGTGCCAGCAGCCACCCTTACTACGAGCAGTACTTC. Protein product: CASSHPYYEQYF.

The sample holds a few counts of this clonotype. The CDR3 loop reads CASSLNTEAGVKFF. DNA for the CDR3: TGTGCCAGCAGCTTAAACACCGAGGCGGGAGTAAAGTTCTTC. The chain carries TRBV7-2 and TRBJ2-1, with 7 bases identical to TRBD2. The V and J ends lost 2 bases and 14 bases, in that order; junction bases with no gene match: 12. CDR3 length equals 14 residues. From germline, CDR1 is SGHTA and CDR2 FQGNSA.

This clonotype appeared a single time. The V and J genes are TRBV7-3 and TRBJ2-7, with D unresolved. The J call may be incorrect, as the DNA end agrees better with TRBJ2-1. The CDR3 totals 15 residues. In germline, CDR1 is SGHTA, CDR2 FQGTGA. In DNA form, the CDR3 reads TGTGCCAGCAGCTTAAGAACGAGCAAAGACAATGAGCAGTTCTTC. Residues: CASSLRTSKDNEQFF.

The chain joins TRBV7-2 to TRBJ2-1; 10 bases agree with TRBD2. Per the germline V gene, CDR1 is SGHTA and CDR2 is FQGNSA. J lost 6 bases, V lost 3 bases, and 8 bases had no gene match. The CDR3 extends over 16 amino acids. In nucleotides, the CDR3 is TGTGCCAGCAGCTTGGCCGGGACTAGCGTTCCCAATGAGCAGTTCTTC. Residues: CASSLAGTSVPNEQFF.

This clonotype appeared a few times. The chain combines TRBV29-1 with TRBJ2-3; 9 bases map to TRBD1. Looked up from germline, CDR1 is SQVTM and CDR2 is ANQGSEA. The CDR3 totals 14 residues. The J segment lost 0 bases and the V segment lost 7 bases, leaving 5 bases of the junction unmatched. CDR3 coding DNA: TGCAGCGCGTCGACAGGGGGAAGCACAGATACGCAGTATTTT. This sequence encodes CSASTGGSTDTQYF.

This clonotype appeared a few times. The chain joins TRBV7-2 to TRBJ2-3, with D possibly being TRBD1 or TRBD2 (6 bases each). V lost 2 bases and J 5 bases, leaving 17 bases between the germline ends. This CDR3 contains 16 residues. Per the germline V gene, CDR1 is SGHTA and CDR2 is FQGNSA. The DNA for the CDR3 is TGTGCCAGCAGCTTAAAGATTGGGGGGCCCGTAGATACGCAGTATTTT. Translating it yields CASSLKIGGPVDTQYF.

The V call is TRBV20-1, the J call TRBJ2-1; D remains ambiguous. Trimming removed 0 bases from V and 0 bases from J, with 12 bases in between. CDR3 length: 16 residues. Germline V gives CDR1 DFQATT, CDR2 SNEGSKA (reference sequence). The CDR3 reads CSARDGGPSSYNEQFF. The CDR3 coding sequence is TGCAGTGCTAGAGATGGTGGCCCAAGCTCCTACAATGAGCAGTTCTTC.

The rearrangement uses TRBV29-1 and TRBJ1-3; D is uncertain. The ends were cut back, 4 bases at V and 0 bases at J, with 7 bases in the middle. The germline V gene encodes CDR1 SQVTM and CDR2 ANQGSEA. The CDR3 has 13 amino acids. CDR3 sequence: CSVAGSSGNTIYF. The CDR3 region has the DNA TGCAGCGTTGCCGGGAGCTCTGGAAACACCATATATTTT.

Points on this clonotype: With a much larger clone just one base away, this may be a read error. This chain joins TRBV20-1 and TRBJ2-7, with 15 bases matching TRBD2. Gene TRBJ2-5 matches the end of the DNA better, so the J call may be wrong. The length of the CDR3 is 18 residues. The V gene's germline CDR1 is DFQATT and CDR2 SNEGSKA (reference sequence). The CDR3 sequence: CSASDLGLAGGSGETQYF. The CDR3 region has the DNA TGCAGTGCTAGTGATCTCGGACTAGCGGGAGGGTCGGGAGAGACCCAGTACTTC.